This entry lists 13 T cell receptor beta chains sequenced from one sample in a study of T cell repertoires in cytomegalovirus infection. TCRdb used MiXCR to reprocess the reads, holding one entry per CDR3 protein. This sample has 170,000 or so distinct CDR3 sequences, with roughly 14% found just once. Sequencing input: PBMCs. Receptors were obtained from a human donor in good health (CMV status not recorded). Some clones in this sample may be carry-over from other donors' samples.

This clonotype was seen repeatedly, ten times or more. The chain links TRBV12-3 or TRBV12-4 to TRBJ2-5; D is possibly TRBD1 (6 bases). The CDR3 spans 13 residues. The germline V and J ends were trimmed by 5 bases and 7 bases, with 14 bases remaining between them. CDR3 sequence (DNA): TGTGCCAGCAGTCAGGGGCCCGGGGTGACCCAGTACTTC. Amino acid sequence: CASSQGPGVTQYF.

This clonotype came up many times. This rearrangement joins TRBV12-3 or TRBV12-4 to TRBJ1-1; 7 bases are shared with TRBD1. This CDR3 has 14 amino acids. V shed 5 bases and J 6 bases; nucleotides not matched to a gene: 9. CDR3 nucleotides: TGTGCCAGCAGTCTAGGACAGGATATACCTGAAGCTTTCTTT. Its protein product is CASSLGQDIPEAFF.

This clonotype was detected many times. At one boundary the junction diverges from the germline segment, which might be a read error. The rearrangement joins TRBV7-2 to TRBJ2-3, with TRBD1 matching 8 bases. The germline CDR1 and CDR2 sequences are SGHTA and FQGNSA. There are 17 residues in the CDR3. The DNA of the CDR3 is TGTGCCAGCAGCTTAGTTCCGAGTAACCTCGGGACAGGTACGCAGTATTTT. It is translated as CASSLVPSNLGTGTQYF.

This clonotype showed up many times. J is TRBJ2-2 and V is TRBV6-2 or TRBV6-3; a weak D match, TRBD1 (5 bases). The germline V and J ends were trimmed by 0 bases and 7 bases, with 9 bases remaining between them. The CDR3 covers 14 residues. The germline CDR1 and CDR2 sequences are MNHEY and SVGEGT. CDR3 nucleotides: TGTGCCAGCAGTTACTCGACAGTGAGCGGGGAGCTGTTTTTT. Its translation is CASSYSTVSGELFF.

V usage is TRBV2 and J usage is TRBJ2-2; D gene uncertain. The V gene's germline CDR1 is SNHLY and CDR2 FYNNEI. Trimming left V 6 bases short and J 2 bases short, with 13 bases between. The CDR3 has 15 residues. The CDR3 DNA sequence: TGTGCCAGCAGCCCGCGCGGCCCAAACACCGGGGAGCTGTTTTTT. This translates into CASSPRGPNTGELFF.

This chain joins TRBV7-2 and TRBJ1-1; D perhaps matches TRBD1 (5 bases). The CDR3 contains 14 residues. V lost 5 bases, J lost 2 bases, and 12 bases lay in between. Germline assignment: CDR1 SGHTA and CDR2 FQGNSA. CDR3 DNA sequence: TGTGCCAGCAGCGTCCTGGGGCTTAACACTGAAGCTTTCTTT. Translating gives CASSVLGLNTEAFF.

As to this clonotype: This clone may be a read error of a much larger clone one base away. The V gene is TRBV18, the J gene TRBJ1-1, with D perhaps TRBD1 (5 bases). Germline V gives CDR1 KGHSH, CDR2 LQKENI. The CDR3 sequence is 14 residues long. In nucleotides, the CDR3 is TGTGCCAGCACACCAGGGTTCATGAACACTGAAGCTTTCTTT. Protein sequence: CASTPGFMNTEAFF. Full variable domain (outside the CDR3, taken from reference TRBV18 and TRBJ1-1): NAGVMQNPRHLVRRRGQEARLRCSPMKGHSHVYWYRQLPEEGLKFMVYLQKENIIDESGMPKERFSAEFPKEGPSILRIQQVVRGDSAAYFCASTPGFMNTEAFFGQGTRLTVV.

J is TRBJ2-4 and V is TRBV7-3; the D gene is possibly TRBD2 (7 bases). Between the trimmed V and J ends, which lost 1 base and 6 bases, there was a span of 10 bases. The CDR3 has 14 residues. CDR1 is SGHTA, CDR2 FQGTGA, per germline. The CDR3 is CASSLNGGANIQYF. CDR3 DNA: TGTGCCAGCAGCTTAAATGGGGGGGCAAACATTCAGTACTTC.

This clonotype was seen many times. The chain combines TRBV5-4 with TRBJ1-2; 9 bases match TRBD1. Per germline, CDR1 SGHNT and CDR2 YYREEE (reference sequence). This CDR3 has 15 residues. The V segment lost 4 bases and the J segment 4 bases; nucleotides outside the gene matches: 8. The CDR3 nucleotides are TGTGCCAGCAGCCAACCGGGACAGGGAACCTATGGCTACACCTTC. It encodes CASSQPGQGTYGYTF.

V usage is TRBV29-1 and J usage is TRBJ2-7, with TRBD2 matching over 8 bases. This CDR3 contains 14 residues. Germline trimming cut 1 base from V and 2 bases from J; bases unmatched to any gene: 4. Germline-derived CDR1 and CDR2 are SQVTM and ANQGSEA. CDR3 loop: CSVEGDSGAYEQYF. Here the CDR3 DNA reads TGCAGCGTTGAAGGGGATAGCGGGGCCTACGAGCAGTACTTC.

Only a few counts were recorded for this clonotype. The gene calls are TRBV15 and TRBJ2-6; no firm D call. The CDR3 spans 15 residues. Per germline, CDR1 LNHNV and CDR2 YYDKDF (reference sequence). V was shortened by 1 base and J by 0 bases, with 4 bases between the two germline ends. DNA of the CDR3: TGTGCCACCAGCAGAGGAAGCTCTGGGGCCAACGTCCTGACTTTC. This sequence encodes CATSRGSSGANVLTF.

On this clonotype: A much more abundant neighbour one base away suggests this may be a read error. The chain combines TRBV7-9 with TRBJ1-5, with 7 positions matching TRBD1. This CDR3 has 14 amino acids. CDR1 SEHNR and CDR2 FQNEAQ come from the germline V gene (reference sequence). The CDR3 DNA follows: TGTGTCAGCAGCCCCGGGACAGTCAATCAGCCCCAGCATTTT. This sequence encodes CVSSPGTVNQPQHF.

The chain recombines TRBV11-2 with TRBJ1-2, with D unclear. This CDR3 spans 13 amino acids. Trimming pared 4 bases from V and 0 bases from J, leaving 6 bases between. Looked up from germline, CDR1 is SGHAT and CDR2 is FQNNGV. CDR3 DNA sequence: TGTGCCAGCAGCTCGAGCGCTAACTATGGCTACACCTTC. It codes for CASSSSANYGYTF.